One sample yielded the 27 T cell receptor beta chains listed below, sequenced in a study of regulatory dendritic cells for organ transplantation (dated by TCRdb to between 2016 and 2019). The receptor library was made with the immunoSEQ multiplex PCR assay. TCRdb retrieved this table from immuneACCESS and kept in-frame rearrangements only. Not all clones are present; in checked studies, unresolved V genes account for under half, and no reason is known for the remainder. For this sample the table gives 25,000 to 30,000 clones, of which less than 85% were detected only once. The ten largest clones add up to approximately 0.43% of the sample. The specimen sequenced was naive CD8+ T cells from blood. The cell subset or site label on this specimen signifies: CD45RA+ naive T cells. The source is a human donor in good health.

This chain links TRBV9 with TRBJ2-1; possibly TRBD2 for D (6 bases). The V end lost 4 bases, the J end lost 0 bases, and 17 bases lay between the germline ends. The CDR3 totals 17 residues. Germline CDR1 reads SGDLS; CDR2 reads YYNGEE. The CDR3 DNA sequence: TGTGCCAGCAGCCCAGGGACTTTCCTAAGCTCCTACAATGAGCAGTTCTTC. Translated: CASSPGTFLSSYNEQFF.

In nucleotides, the CDR3 is TGTGCCATCAGTGACCCGGGACTAGCCAATGAGCAGTTCTTC. Residues: CAISDPGLANEQFF. This chain connects TRBV10-3 to TRBJ2-1; 9 bases match TRBD2. This CDR3 comprises 14 residues. V shed 3 bases and J 6 bases; nucleotides not matched to a gene: 3. Germline V gives CDR1 ENHRY, CDR2 SYGVKD.

The DNA for the CDR3 is TGTGCCACCAGCAGAGAGGGCGGGACTAACACCGGGGAGCTGTTTTTT. Its translation is CATSREGGTNTGELFF. V and J are TRBV15 and TRBJ2-2; D might be TRBD2 (6 bases). The CDR3 covers 16 residues. Trimming pared 0 bases from V and 2 bases from J, leaving 10 bases between. Germline loops: CDR1 LNHNV, CDR2 YYDKDF (reference sequence).

This chain joins TRBV19 and TRBJ1-1, with TRBD1 identical over 7 bases. Germline CDR1 is LNHDA and CDR2 is SQIVND (reference sequence). The V segment lost 6 bases and the J segment 1 base; nucleotides outside the gene matches: 2. The CDR3 extends over 13 amino acids. CDR3 DNA: TGTGCCAGTAGCTGGACAGGGAACACTGAAGCTTTCTTT. Translating gives CASSWTGNTEAFF.

The chain has TRBV9 and TRBJ2-5; tentative D call: TRBD2 (6 bases). This CDR3 contains 15 residues. Germline CDR1 is SGDLS and CDR2 is YYNGEE. V dropped 0 bases and J dropped 7 bases, with 16 bases sitting between them. This CDR3 reads CASSVEASRGRTQYF. The CDR3 DNA reads TGTGCCAGCAGCGTAGAGGCCTCCCGGGGGAGGACCCAGTACTTC.

The rearrangement joins TRBV7-8 to TRBJ2-3; 8 positions match TRBD1. This CDR3 spans 15 amino acids. The V gene end was trimmed by 1 base and the J gene end by 4 bases; junction bases not matched to a gene: 4. CDR1 is SGHVS, CDR2 FQNEAQ, per germline. For the CDR3, the DNA is TGTGCCAGCAGCTTAGGACAGGGGAAGGCAGATACGCAGTATTTT. It yields the protein CASSLGQGKADTQYF.

V is TRBV18 and J is TRBJ1-3, with 7 bases that match TRBD1. With V trimmed by 3 bases and J by 3 bases, 8 bases remained unmatched. The CDR3 runs to 16 residues. The germline V gene encodes CDR1 KGHSH and CDR2 LQKENI. CDR3 amino acids: CASSPPGGGDGNTIYF. CDR3 DNA: TGTGCCAGCTCACCTCCGGGAGGGGGCGATGGAAACACCATATATTTT.

The V call is TRBV7-9, the J call TRBJ2-5; D may be TRBD2 (6 bases). Germline V gene sequence: CDR1 SEHNR, CDR2 FQNEAQ (reference sequence). Deletions cut 4 bases from V and 0 bases from J, with 21 bases between. This CDR3 is 18 amino acids long. The CDR3 reads CASSSPALAERYQETQYF. Here the CDR3 DNA reads TGTGCCAGCAGCTCCCCAGCTTTAGCGGAGCGGTACCAAGAGACCCAGTACTTC.

The chain couples TRBV5-1 to TRBJ1-1; TRBD1 agrees at 8 bases. Unmatched junction bases numbered 2, after V lost 0 bases and J lost 1 base. Germline values: CDR1 SGHRS, CDR2 YFSETQ. The CDR3 contains 15 residues. CDR3 nucleotide sequence: TGCGCCAGCAGCTTGGCGGGACAGGCGAACACTGAAGCTTTCTTT. It is translated as CASSLAGQANTEAFF.

The J gene is TRBJ1-2, the V gene TRBV29-1; tentative D call: TRBD1 (5 bases). V shed 4 bases and J shed 4 bases, with 16 bases lying between them. Per germline, CDR1 SQVTM and CDR2 ANQGSEA. This CDR3 is 14 amino acids long. The CDR3 is CSVGEWRDGYGYTF. CDR3 DNA: TGCAGCGTTGGGGAGTGGCGGGACGGCTATGGCTACACCTTC.

This clone was recorded once. The J gene is TRBJ2-5, the V gene TRBV6-5, with no clear D. Trimming pared 2 bases from V and 6 bases from J, leaving 16 bases between. The germline V gene encodes CDR1 MNHEY and CDR2 SVGAGI. CDR3 length: 15 residues. CDR3 DNA sequence: TGTGCCAGCAGTTACAAAGGCCGGCGCGGAAAGACCCAGTACTTC. It specifies CASSYKGRRGKTQYF.

The sample holds a few counts of this clone. The chain joins TRBV4-2 to TRBJ2-2; the D gene is possibly TRBD2 (6 bases). Germline values: CDR1 LGHNA, CDR2 YNFKEQ. V shed 0 bases and J shed 4 bases, with 12 bases lying between them. This CDR3 spans 16 amino acids. The CDR3, as DNA: TGTGCCAGCAGCCAAGATCTCGGGGGTGGCACCGGGGAGCTGTTTTTT. This translates into CASSQDLGGGTGELFF.

V usage is TRBV7-9 and J usage is TRBJ1-4; D perhaps matches TRBD1 (6 bases). From germline, CDR1 is SEHNR and CDR2 FQNEAQ (reference sequence). V was clipped by 5 bases and J by 7 bases, with 17 bases between them. The CDR3 runs to 15 residues. In nucleotides, the CDR3 is TGTGCCAGCAGCCACACCAGGGGTTTGGGTGAAAAACTGTTTTTT. This sequence encodes CASSHTRGLGEKLFF.

The chain carries TRBV18 and TRBJ2-2; 10 bases map to TRBD2. Germline V gives CDR1 KGHSH, CDR2 LQKENI. V lost 5 bases to trimming and J lost 4 bases; unmatched junction nucleotides: 4. The CDR3 has 15 amino acids. CDR3 DNA sequence: TGTGCCAGCTCATCGGGACTAGCGAGCACCGGGGAGCTGTTTTTT. This translates into CASSSGLASTGELFF.

The rearrangement links TRBV7-3 to TRBJ2-1, with 13 bases fitting TRBD2. Germline CDR1 is SGHTA and CDR2 is FQGTGA. V shed 2 bases and J 5 bases; nucleotides not matched to a gene: 6. CDR3 size: 17 residues. The CDR3 DNA follows: TGTGCCAGCAGCTTAGCTCAACTAGCGGGGGGGCACAATGAGCAGTTCTTC. Its translation: CASSLAQLAGGHNEQFF. The full variable domain, completed using reference TRBV7-3 and TRBJ2-1, is GAGVSQTPSNKVTEKGKYVELRCDPISGHTALYWYRQSLGQGPEFLIYFQGTGAADDSGLPNDRFFAVRPEGSVSTLKIQRTERGDSAVYLCASSLAQLAGGHNEQFFGPGTRLTVL.

The chain is built from TRBV9 and TRBJ2-1, with D possibly matching TRBD1 (5 bases). CDR1 SGDLS and CDR2 YYNGEE come from the germline V gene. V dropped 2 bases and J dropped 7 bases, with 13 bases sitting between them. The CDR3 is 14 amino acids. As DNA, the CDR3 is TGTGCCAGCAGCGTTCCTACCAGGACAAATGAGCAGTTCTTC. Translated: CASSVPTRTNEQFF.

This clone was picked up a small number of times. The chain couples TRBV2 to TRBJ2-2, with D possibly being TRBD1 (6 bases). Germline-derived CDR1 and CDR2 are SNHLY and FYNNEI. The CDR3 has 17 amino acids. V was pared by 3 bases and J by 2 bases, with 16 bases between. CDR3 coding DNA: TGTGCCAGCAGTGATCTCCCCCCCAGGGGAAACACCGGGGAGCTGTTTTTT. It translates to CASSDLPPRGNTGELFF.

The chain has TRBV6-5 and TRBJ2-7, with 11 nucleotides matching TRBD1. Germline trimming cut 8 bases from V and 3 bases from J; bases unmatched to any gene: 3. The CDR3 length is 13 residues. Germline lookup yields CDR1 MNHEY and CDR2 SVGAGI. In nucleotides, the CDR3 is TGTGCCAGCGGGACAGGGGGGATCTACGAGCAGTACTTC. Translation: CASGTGGIYEQYF.

The V call is TRBV6-6, the J call TRBJ2-7, with D possibly matching TRBD2 (6 bases). Trimming stripped 5 bases from V and 3 bases from J, with 17 bases between. This CDR3 spans 15 amino acids. Germline V gene data show CDR1 as MNHNY and CDR2 as SVGAGI (reference sequence). The CDR3 protein is CASSPTLAAGYEQYF. CDR3 DNA sequence: TGTGCCAGCAGTCCTACGCTGGCAGCGGGCTACGAGCAGTACTTC.

V usage is TRBV11-1 and J usage is TRBJ2-1; D not certain. V dropped 2 bases and J dropped 5 bases, with 7 bases sitting between them. Germline CDR1 is SGHAT and CDR2 is FQDESV (reference sequence). CDR3 length equals 13 residues. The CDR3 reads CASSLIRDNEQFF. CDR3 in DNA: TGTGCCAGCAGCTTAATCCGAGACAATGAGCAGTTCTTC.

The V gene is TRBV13, the J gene TRBJ2-2; the D gene is possibly TRBD1 (6 bases). This CDR3 contains 13 residues. Germline CDR1 reads PRHDT; CDR2 reads FYEKMQ (reference sequence). V shed 5 bases and J shed 5 bases, with 9 bases lying between them. For the CDR3, the DNA is TGTGCCAGCAGCGGGGACAAGACCGGGGAGCTGTTTTTT. As protein: CASSGDKTGELFF.

The chain combines TRBV2 with TRBJ2-3; 9 positions match TRBD1. Germline values: CDR1 SNHLY, CDR2 FYNNEI. The CDR3 length is 18 residues. Trimming removed 3 bases from V and 4 bases from J; junction bases left unmatched: 14. The CDR3 sequence: CASSEIEYGTGFADTQYF. The CDR3 DNA is TGTGCCAGCAGTGAGATAGAGTATGGGACAGGGTTCGCAGATACGCAGTATTTT.

This clone was observed once. This chain joins TRBV5-6 and TRBJ2-7; 7 positions match TRBD1. The CDR3 consists of 14 residues. Looked up from germline, CDR1 is SGHDT and CDR2 is YYEEEE. J gave up 5 bases and V 0 bases, and 5 bases lay outside the gene matches. This CDR3 reads CASSLEQGLHEQYF. For the CDR3, the DNA is TGTGCCAGCAGCTTGGAACAGGGGCTCCACGAGCAGTACTTC.

The V and J genes are TRBV4-2 and TRBJ1-2; D unresolved. V lost 0 bases to trimming and J lost 4 bases, with 12 bases between them. This CDR3 is 15 amino acids long. In germline, CDR1 is LGHNA, CDR2 YNFKEQ. CDR3 coding DNA: TGTGCCAGCAGCCAAGATAGGGAGTCGGCCTATGGCTACACCTTC. Translation gives CASSQDRESAYGYTF.

V usage is TRBV18 and J usage is TRBJ2-7; 9 bases map to TRBD2. Per germline, CDR1 KGHSH and CDR2 LQKENI. The CDR3 runs 14 residues. V was pared by 3 bases and J by 3 bases, with 3 bases of the junction left unmatched. The CDR3: CASSPSGGIYEQYF. The CDR3 bases are TGTGCCAGCTCACCTAGCGGGGGAATCTACGAGCAGTACTTC.

There are a few counts of this clone. The chain links TRBV4-3 to TRBJ1-1; D call uncertain. The V and J ends lost 0 bases and 1 base respectively, with 6 bases between them. The CDR3 totals 14 residues. The germline gives CDR1 LGHNA, CDR2 YSLEER. DNA of the CDR3: TGCGCCAGCAGCCAAGATCCAGGGAACACTGAAGCTTTCTTT. Encoded protein: CASSQDPGNTEAFF.

This chain links TRBV10-3 with TRBJ2-7; tentatively, D is TRBD1 (6 bases). CDR1 and CDR2 (germline): ENHRY, SYGVKD. The CDR3 sequence is 16 residues long. Trimming left V 0 bases short and J 2 bases short, with 14 bases between. The CDR3 reads CAISESPDRTTYEQYF. DNA of the CDR3: TGTGCCATCAGTGAGTCCCCTGACAGGACCACCTACGAGCAGTACTTC.